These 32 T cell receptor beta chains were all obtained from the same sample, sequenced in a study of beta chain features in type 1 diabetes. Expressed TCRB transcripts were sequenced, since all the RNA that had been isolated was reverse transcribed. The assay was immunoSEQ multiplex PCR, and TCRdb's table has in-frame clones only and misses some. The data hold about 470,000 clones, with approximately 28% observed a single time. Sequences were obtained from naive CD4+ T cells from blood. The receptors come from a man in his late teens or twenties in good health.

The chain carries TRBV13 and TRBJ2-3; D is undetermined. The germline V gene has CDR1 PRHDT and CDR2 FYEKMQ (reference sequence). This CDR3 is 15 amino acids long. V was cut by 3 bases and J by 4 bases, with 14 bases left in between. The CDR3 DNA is TGTGCCAGCAGCTTTGGAGCGCTCGGGTCAGATACGCAGTATTTT. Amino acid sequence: CASSFGALGSDTQYF.

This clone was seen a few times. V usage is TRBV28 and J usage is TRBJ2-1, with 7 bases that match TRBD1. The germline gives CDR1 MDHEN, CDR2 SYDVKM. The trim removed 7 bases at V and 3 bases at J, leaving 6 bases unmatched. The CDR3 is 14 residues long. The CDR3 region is CASMSTGYYNEQFF. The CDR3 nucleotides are TGTGCCAGCATGTCGACAGGGTACTACAATGAGCAGTTCTTC.

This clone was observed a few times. The chain's CDR3 is CAPLREGLNTEAFF. DNA for the CDR3: TGTGCCCCTCTCAGGGAGGGGCTAAACACTGAAGCTTTCTTT. The genes are TRBV25-1 and TRBJ1-1, with D perhaps matching TRBD1 (5 bases). This CDR3 region has 14 residues. Germline V gene sequence: CDR1 MGHDK, CDR2 SYGVNS. Trimming left V 11 bases short and J 2 bases short, with 18 bases between. Based on the CDR3 plus reference TRBV25-1 and TRBJ1-1, the full variable domain is EADIYQTPRYLVIGTGKKITLECSQTMGHDKMYWYQQDPGMELHLIHYSYGVNSTEKGDLSSESTVSRIRTEHFPLTLESARPSHTSQYLCAPLREGLNTEAFFGQGTRLTVV.

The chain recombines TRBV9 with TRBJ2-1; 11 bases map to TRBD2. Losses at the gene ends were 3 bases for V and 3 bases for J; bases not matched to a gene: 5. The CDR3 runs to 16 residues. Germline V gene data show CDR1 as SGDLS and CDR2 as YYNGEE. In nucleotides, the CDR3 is TGTGCCAGCAGCGCGACTAGCGGGAATCTCTACAATGAGCAGTTCTTC. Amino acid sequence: CASSATSGNLYNEQFF.

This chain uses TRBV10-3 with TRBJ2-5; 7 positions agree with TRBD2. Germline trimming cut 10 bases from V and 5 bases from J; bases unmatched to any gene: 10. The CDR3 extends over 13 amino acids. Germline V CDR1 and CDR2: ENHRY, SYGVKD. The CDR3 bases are TGTGCCACCTTGCGGGAGAGGTTGGAGACCCAGTACTTC. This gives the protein CATLRERLETQYF.

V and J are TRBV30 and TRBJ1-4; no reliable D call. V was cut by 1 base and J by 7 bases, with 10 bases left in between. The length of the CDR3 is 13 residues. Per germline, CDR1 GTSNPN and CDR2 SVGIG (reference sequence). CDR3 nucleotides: TGTGCCTGGAGTGCCTCAGTGTTTGAAAAACTGTTTTTT. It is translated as CAWSASVFEKLFF. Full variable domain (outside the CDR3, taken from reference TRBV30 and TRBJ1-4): SQTIHQWPATLVQPVGSPLSLECTVEGTSNPNLYWYRQAAGRGLQLLFYSVGIGQISSEVPQNLSASRPQDRQFILSSKKLLLSDSGFYLCAWSASVFEKLFFGSGTQLSVL.

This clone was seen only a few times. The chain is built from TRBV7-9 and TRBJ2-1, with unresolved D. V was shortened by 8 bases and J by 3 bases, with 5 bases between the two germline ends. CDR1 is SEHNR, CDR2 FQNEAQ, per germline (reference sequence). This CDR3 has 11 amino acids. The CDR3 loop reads CASGFYNEQFF. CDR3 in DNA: TGTGCCAGCGGGTTCTACAATGAGCAGTTCTTC.

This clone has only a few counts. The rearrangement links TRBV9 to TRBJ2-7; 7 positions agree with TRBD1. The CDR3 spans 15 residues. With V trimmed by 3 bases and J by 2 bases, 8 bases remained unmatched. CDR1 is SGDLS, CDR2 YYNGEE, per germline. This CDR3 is CASSEGRGGTYEQYF. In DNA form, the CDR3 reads TGTGCCAGCAGCGAGGGGAGAGGGGGCACCTACGAGCAGTACTTC.

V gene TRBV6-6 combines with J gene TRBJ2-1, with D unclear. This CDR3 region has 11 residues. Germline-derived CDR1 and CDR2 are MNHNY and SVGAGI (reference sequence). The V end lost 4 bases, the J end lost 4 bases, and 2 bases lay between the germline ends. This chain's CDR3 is CASSLYNEQFF. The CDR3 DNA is TGTGCCAGCAGTTTATACAATGAGCAGTTCTTC.

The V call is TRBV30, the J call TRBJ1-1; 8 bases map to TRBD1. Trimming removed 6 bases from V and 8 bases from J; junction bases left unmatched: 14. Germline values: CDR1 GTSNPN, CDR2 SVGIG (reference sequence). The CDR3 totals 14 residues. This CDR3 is CACLSHSDREEAFF. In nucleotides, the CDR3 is TGTGCCTGCCTAAGCCATTCGGACAGGGAAGAAGCTTTCTTT.

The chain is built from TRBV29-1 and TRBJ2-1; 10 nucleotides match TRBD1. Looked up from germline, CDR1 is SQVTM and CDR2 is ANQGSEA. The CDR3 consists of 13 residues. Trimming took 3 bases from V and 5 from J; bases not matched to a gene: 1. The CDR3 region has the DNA TGCAGCGTTGATGGGACAGGGGACAATGAGCAGTTCTTC. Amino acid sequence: CSVDGTGDNEQFF.

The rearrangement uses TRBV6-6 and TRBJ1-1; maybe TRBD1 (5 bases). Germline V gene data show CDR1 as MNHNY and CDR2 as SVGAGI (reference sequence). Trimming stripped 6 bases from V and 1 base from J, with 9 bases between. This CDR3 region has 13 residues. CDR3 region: CASSLTGNTEAFF. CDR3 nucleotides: TGTGCCAGCAGCCTAACAGGGAACACTGAAGCTTTCTTT.

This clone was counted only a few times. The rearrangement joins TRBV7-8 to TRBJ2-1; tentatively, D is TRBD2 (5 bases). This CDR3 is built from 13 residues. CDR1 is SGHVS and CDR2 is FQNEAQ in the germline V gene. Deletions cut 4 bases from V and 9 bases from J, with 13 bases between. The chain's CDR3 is CASSSTGSTEQFF. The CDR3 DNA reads TGTGCCAGCAGCTCGACGGGATCGACTGAGCAGTTCTTC.

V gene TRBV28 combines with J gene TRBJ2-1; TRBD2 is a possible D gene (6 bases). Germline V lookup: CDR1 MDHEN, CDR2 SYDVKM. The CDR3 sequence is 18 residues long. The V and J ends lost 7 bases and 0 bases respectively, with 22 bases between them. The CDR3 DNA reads TGTGCCAGCACCTTATCGGGGGTAGCAGGAAGCTCCTACAATGAGCAGTTCTTC. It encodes CASTLSGVAGSSYNEQFF.

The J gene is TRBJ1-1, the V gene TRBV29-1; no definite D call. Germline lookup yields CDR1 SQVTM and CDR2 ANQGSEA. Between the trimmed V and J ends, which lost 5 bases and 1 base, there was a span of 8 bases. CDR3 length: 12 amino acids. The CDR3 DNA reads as TGCAGCGTTTTGTGGGGGAACACTGAAGCTTTCTTT. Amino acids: CSVLWGNTEAFF.

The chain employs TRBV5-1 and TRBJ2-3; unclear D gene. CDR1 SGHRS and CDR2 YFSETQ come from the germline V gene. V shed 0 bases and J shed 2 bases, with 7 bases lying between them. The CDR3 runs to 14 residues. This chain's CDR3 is CASSLEYFTDTQYF. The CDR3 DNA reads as TGCGCCAGCAGCTTGGAATACTTCACAGATACGCAGTATTTT.

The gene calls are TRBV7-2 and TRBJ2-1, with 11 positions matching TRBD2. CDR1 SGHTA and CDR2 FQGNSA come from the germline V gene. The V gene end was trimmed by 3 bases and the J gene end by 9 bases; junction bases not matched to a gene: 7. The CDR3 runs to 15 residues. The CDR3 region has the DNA TGTGCCAGCAGCTTGATAGCGGGAGGGCCGGGTGAGCAGTTCTTC. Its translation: CASSLIAGGPGEQFF.

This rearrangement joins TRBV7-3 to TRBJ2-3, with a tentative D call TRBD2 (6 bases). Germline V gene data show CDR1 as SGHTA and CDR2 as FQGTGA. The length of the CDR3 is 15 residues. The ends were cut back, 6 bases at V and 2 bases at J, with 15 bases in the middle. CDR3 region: CASSPEASVTDTQYF. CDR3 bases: TGTGCCAGCAGTCCGGAGGCTAGCGTCACAGATACGCAGTATTTT.

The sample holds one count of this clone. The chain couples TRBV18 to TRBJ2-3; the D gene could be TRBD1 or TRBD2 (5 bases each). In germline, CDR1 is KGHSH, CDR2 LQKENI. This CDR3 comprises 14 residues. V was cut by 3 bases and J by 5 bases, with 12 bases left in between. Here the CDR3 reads CASSPRGTEDTQYF. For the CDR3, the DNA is TGTGCCAGCTCACCGAGGGGTACGGAAGATACGCAGTATTTT.

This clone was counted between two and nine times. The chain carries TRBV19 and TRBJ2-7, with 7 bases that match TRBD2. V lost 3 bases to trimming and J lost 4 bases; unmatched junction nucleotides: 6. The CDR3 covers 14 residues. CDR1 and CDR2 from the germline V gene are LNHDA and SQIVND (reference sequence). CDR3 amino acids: CASSIMGTTYEQYF. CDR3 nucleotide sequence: TGTGCCAGTAGTATTATGGGGACTACTTACGAGCAGTACTTC.

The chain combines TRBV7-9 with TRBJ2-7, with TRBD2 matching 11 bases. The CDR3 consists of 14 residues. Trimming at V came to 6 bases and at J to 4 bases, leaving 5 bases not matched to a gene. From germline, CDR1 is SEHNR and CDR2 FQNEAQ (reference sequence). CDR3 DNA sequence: TGTGCCAGCAGTCCGGGACTAGCGGAATACGAGCAGTACTTC. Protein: CASSPGLAEYEQYF.

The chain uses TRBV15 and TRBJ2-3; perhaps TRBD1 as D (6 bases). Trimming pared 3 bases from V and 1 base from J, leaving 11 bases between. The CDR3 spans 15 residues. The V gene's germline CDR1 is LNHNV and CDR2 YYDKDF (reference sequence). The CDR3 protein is CATSRKDRGTDTQYF. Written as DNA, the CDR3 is TGTGCCACCAGCAGGAAGGACAGAGGCACAGATACGCAGTATTTT.

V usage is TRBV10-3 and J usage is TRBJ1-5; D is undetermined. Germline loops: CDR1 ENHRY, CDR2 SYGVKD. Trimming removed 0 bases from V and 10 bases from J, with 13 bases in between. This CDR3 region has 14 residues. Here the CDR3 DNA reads TGTGCCATCAGTGAGTCGTACGGGAGCAGCCCCCAGCATTTT. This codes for CAISESYGSSPQHF.

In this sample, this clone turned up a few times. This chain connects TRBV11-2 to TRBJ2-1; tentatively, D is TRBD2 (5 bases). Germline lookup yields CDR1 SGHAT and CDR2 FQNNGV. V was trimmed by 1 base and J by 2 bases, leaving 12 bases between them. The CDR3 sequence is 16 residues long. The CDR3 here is CASSLGGSGPYNEQFF. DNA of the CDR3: TGTGCCAGCAGCTTAGGTGGAAGCGGTCCCTACAATGAGCAGTTCTTC.

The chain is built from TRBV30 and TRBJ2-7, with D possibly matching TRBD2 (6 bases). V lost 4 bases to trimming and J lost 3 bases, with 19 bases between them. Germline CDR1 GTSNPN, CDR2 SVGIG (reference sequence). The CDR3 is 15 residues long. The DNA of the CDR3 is TGTGCCTGGAAGCGTAGCGGAGACCCTATCTACGAGCAGTACTTC. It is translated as CAWKRSGDPIYEQYF.

CDR3 sequence: CASRERLAGYQETQYF. As DNA, the CDR3 is TGTGCCAGCAGAGAAAGACTAGCGGGGTACCAAGAGACCCAGTACTTC. The J gene is TRBJ2-5, the V gene TRBV2, with TRBD2 matching over 11 bases. The CDR3 has 16 residues. V lost 6 bases and J lost 0; bases outside the gene matches: 6. The germline CDR1 and CDR2 sequences are SNHLY and FYNNEI.

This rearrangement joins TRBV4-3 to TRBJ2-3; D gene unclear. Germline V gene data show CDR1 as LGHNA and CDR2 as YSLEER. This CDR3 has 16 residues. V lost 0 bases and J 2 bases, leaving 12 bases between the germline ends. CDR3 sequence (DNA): TGCGCCAGCAGCCAAGATGGTCACACGTACACAGATACGCAGTATTTT. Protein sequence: CASSQDGHTYTDTQYF.

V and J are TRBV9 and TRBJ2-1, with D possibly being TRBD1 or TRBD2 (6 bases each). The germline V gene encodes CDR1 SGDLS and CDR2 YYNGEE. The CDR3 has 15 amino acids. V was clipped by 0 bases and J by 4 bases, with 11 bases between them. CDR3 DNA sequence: TGTGCCAGCAGCGTAGATAGGGGGGCTTACAATGAGCAGTTCTTC. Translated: CASSVDRGAYNEQFF.

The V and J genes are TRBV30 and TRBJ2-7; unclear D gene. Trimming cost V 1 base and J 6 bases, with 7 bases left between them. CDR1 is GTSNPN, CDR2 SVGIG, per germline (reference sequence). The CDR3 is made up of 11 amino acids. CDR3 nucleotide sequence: TGTGCCTGGAGTGACGTCCGCGAGCAGTACTTC. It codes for CAWSDVREQYF.

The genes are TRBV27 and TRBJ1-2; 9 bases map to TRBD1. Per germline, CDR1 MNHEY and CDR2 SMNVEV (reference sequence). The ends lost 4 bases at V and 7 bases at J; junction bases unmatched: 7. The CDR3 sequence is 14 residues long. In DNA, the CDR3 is TGTGCCAGCAGTTCCGCTCGGGACAGGGCTGGCTACACCTTC. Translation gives CASSSARDRAGYTF.

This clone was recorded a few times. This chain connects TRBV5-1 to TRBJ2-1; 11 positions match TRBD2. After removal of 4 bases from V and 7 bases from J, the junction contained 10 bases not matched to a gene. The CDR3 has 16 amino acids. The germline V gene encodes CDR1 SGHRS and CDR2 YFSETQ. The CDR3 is CASSALLAGGMNEQFF. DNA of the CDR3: TGCGCCAGCAGCGCCCTGCTAGCGGGAGGTATGAATGAGCAGTTCTTC.

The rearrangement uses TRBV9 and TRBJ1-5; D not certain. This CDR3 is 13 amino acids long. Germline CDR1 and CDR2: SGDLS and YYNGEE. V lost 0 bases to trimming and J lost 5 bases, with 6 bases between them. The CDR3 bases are TGTGCCAGCAGCGTAGCGCTGGATCAGCCCCAGCATTTT. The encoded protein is CASSVALDQPQHF.